This record concerns one T cell receptor (beta chain) sequence. What antigen it recognizes has not been identified. Base qualities are missing; no much larger clone stands one base away. From cysteine to phenylalanine, the CDR3 is 17 amino acids long. Solely the CDR3 DNA is kept, with 51 bases framed from the first base. Sequences SGHRS (CDR1) and YFSETQ (CDR2) are obtained from the germline V gene. V drops 0 bases and J drops 2 bases, leaving 17 bases in between. The cohort comprised some 680 healthy bone marrow donors. At the time of sampling, every cohort member was nominally healthy, though immune exposures that went unrecorded were likely present. The donor was CMV seronegative and belonged to the group of 350 to 400 seronegative cohort members. Every donor gave a peripheral blood sample, and the peripheral blood mononuclear cells from that sample were used for TCR beta sequencing. The Qiagen DNeasy Blood Extraction Kit was used to extract genomic DNA from the blood cell samples.

This specimen comes from a study of cytomegalovirus exposure and HLA in healthy donors (dated by TCRdb to about 2017). Broadly, across the study: In an earlier analysis of about 560 of the donors, around 300 Gb of sequence data and 90 million to 120 million unique TCR beta sequences from 150 million to 200 million T cells were reported. Donor age, sex, ethnicity and CMV serostatus were compiled alongside the repertoire data. An earlier analysis of roughly 580 of the donors used high-throughput TCR beta sequencing to judge whether each TCR beta V gene segment behaved as functional or pseudogenic. Class I and class II HLA loci were covered by the typing at four-digit resolution. The later analysis used no new phenotypic data to find candidate immune exposures, relying instead on TCR beta sequences and their occurrence across donors. Typing coverage differed by locus: A, B, C, DRB1 and DQB1 were typed in about 620-630 donors, DQA1 in 522, DPA1 in over 600, and DPB1 in approximately 450. Genome-wide SNP genotypes for about three fifths of the roughly 700 donors were used in a later genetic analysis, which treated that subset as a discovery cohort. Along with the approximately 650-subject first cohort, a separate validation cohort of some 130 different subjects was used. High-throughput TCR immunosequencing, statistical association of individual TCRs with disease status, and machine learning were combined to predict cytomegalovirus infection status. The study profiled the T cell repertoires of about 720 subjects by immunosequencing and related them to cytomegalovirus serostatus. All discovery cohort repertoires had been generated using a single sequencing platform. The study aimed to test whether signatures of past pathogen exposure could be identified by cataloging public T cell receptors. About 330 gigabases of sequencing data and around 90 million unique TCR sequences made up an early release that covered under 750 HLA-typed donors. To study patterns of TCR occurrence, a later analysis re-analyzed previously published TCR beta repertoires from just over 650 donors and added high-resolution HLA genotyping. Because of strong linkage in the cohort, five DR-DQ haplotypes were treated as single units for association and clustering. Of the 350 to 450 genotyped donors, about 84% fell in the genetic ancestry cluster associated with self-reported Caucasian donors. Across about 380 genotyped donors of the cohort, an average of about 200,000 unique TCR beta nucleotide sequences per donor were sequenced, and around 19% of those sequences were non-productive.

To prepare the library, the immunoSEQ multiplex PCR assay was applied. For the multiplex PCR, a mixture combining 60 forward primers for TCR Vbeta segments and 13 reverse primers for TCR Jbeta segments was used. The CDR3 region of rearranged TCR beta genes was amplified from genomic DNA with a multiplex PCR assay. Amplified TCR beta libraries were sequenced as 87-base-pair reads on the Illumina HiSeq System. The original methods were these. In a later analysis, tens of millions of unique TCR beta chains were counted across the approximately 640 repertoires, and around 11 million of these chains were shared by at least two donors. Raw reads were error-corrected and collapsed into unique sequences with a nearest-neighbor algorithm that merged closely related sequences to remove PCR and sequencing errors. CDR3 sequences were aligned to IMGT reference sequences to assign V, D and J gene segments. Each retained sequence needed at least a six-nucleotide match to both a V gene segment and a J gene segment. A rearrangement counted as productive if the CDR3 had no stop codons and remained in frame with V and J, and every other rearrangement counted as non-productive. CDR3 was defined according to IMGT convention as the region running from the second conserved V-encoded cysteine to the conserved J-encoded phenylalanine. The earlier analysis of 500 to 750 of the donors excluded any sequence lacking an unambiguous match to a single V gene segment. An earlier analysis of 500 to 700 of the donors classified V segments as functional when productive rearrangements were above 56.7% and as segregating when the standard deviation between donors was above 5%. A statistical classification framework was developed to diagnose cytomegalovirus status using the catalog of TCR beta chain sequences. V and J gene assignment, in a later analysis, came from comparing TCR nucleotide sequences with IMGT/GENE-DB human TR gene sequences. The TCRdist pipeline was used in a later analysis to assign CDR3 sequences and most-parsimonious VDJ recombination scenarios. In a later analysis, every TCR beta chain was defined by the combination of its CDR3 amino acid sequence and its V-gene family, and reads without a unique V-gene family were dropped. To address suspected cross-contamination and a sequencing artifact, a later analysis removed a few hundred highly shared, low-generation-probability nucleotide sequences. For each public chain, a later analysis derived a clonal expansion index from normalized ranks of inferred template counts within each repertoire. In a later analysis, generation probabilities were computed using a VDJ recombination model fitted to out-of-frame rearrangements, and the results were checked against IGoR. In a later analysis, TCR-TCR, TCR-HLA and TCR-CMV co-occurrence was scored with hypergeometric tests, and a repertoire-size bias correction was applied to TCR pairs. A later analysis estimated false discovery rates by permuting HLA or CMV assignments 20 times. A later analysis grouped co-occurring TCRs with DBSCAN, adding TCRdist sequence similarity when clustering within HLA-allele-positive subsets. Repertoires with fewer than 30,000 or more than 120,000 public chains, plus five repertoires with anomalous nucleotide sharing, were excluded from co-occurrence clustering. Not all clones reach the TCRdb copy of this immuneACCESS table, which keeps in-frame sequences only. Checked studies attribute under half of the gap to unresolved V genes and leave the rest unexplained. V, J and clone size are those of that table, while D and trimming were read from the DNA. In all, the sample holds 200,000 to 250,000 clones, and approximately 80% of those were seen once. Roughly 1.6% of the sample lies in the top ten.

The paper's findings and limits, for the study overall: In a later analysis, HLA-associated TCR beta chains were found to be more clonally expanded and to have lower generation probabilities than equally common non-associated chains. A later genetic analysis associated a missense DCLRE1C variant with V-gene and J-gene trimming of TCR beta chains, and an independent cohort replicated the association. A further reported finding was that TCR beta sequences accurately predicted the HLA-A and HLA-B alleles for most subjects in the first cohort. Because some donors lacked HLA typing at each locus, the association tests relied only on the typed subset. Cytomegalovirus status was reported to be diagnosed by the classifier with high specificity and sensitivity in both the original and validation cohorts. Presence/absence analyses assumed roughly uniform sequencing depth across donors, an assumption that may not hold. In a later analysis, most CMV-associated TCR beta chains were found to appear HLA-restricted, with HLA associations seemingly driven largely by CMV exposure. This cohort had only TCR beta chains sequenced, and the lack of alpha or paired-chain data limited which features could be detected. According to a later genetic analysis, donors in an Asian-associated ancestry cluster had fewer N-insertions in productive TCRs than the approximately 630-donor mean. In vitro tests confirmed that a few of the cytomegalovirus-associated TCR beta chains recognize cytomegalovirus antigens. Some IMGT-functional V segments, including TRBV6-2 and TRBV6-3, could not be distinguished by the 87-base-pair reads and were therefore excluded. For the cohort, immune exposure information was limited to CMV serostatus. A later analysis associated 15,000 to 20,000 TCR beta sequences with specific HLA alleles at a false discovery rate of 0.05. The authors suggested that the approach could potentially be generalized to other disease states and immunological phenotypes. According to a later analysis, parvovirus B19, influenza, CMV and Epstein-Barr virus appeared linked to several top co-occurrence clusters. When HLA alleles, especially DR and DQ, strongly co-occurred, attributing TCR associations to individual alleles was difficult. The sequencing pipeline was judged likely to have produced a cluster of highly shared sequence variants as a technical artifact. Approximately 16 rarely observed V segments, including chromosome 9 orphons, were excluded from the earlier analysis of almost 600 of the donors because counts were too low. Correlated functional status among segregating V segments might reflect linkage disequilibrium, but an unknown experimental factor could not be ruled out. Most TCR sequences were observed very rarely across donors, whereas some public TCRs were present in many individuals. A later analysis found that TCR association rates varied across HLA loci, with DRB1 alleles showing the most associated TCRs and HLA-C alleles the fewest. In an earlier analysis of roughly 500 of the donors, most TCR beta V segments appeared in productive rearrangements about 87% or about 30% of the time, broadly matching IMGT annotations. The study gave a list of 150 to 200 TCR beta chains associated with cytomegalovirus.

The origin of this receptor is a man aged 50 to 60 in good health and CMV-seronegative. The sample taken for sequencing was PBMCs. The sequence is built from TRBV5-1 and TRBJ2-5; tentative D gene TRBD2, with 6 bases matching. The bases read TGCGCCAGCAGCTTGGTAGGCGGGGTGAGCGGGCAAGAGACCCAGTACTTC. Its protein reads: CASSLVGGVSGQETQYF.